Below are 14 T cell receptor beta chains sequenced from a single sample in a study of blood T cell repertoires in COVID-19. Data came from immunoSEQ multiplex PCR; TCRdb stores just in-frame clones and leaves some out. The repertoire holds some 99,000 clones, with around three quarters as singletons. The sequenced sample consisted of peripheral blood. These receptors all come from a human donor in a cohort sampled during active or convalescent COVID-19.

This clone was picked up one time. The CDR3 bases are TGTGCCAGCAGCTTAGTCTCGCGGGGAGGATCAGATACGCAGTATTTT. It codes for CASSLVSRGGSDTQYF. The chain has TRBV7-2 and TRBJ2-3; perhaps TRBD2 as D (6 bases). CDR3 size: 16 residues. Germline CDR1 reads SGHTA; CDR2 reads FQGNSA. V was pared by 1 base and J by 4 bases, with 15 bases between.

The rearrangement uses TRBV7-9 and TRBJ1-2; no definite D call. V lost 2 bases and J 3 bases, leaving 4 bases between the germline ends. CDR1 is SEHNR and CDR2 is FQNEAQ in the germline V gene (reference sequence). The CDR3 length is 12 residues. As DNA, the CDR3 is TGTGCCAGCAGCTTACGCGACTATGGCTACACCTTC. Its protein is CASSLRDYGYTF. Together with reference TRBV7-9 and TRBJ1-2, the CDR3 gives the full variable domain: DTGVSQNPRHKITKRGQNVTFRCDPISEHNRLYWYRQTLGQGPEFLTYFQNEAQLEKSRLLSDRFSAERPKGSFSTLEIQRTEQGDSAMYLCASSLRDYGYTFGSGTRLTVV.

The V gene is TRBV28, the J gene TRBJ2-3, with 7 bases matching TRBD2. CDR3 length: 18 amino acids. V lost 2 bases and J lost 0; bases outside the gene matches: 11. In germline, CDR1 is MDHEN, CDR2 SYDVKM. The CDR3 sequence is CASSLSRGGRTSTDTQYF. Written as DNA, the CDR3 is TGTGCCAGCAGTTTAAGCCGCGGGGGAAGAACTAGCACAGATACGCAGTATTTT.

The chain carries TRBV11-3 and TRBJ2-1; TRBD2 matches 7 bases. Germline trimming cut 2 bases from V and 5 bases from J; bases unmatched to any gene: 0. This CDR3 spans 13 amino acids. Germline loops: CDR1 SGHNT, CDR2 YENEEA. CDR3 sequence (DNA): TGTGCCAGCAGCTTACTAGCGGACAATGAGCAGTTCTTC. Its translation: CASSLLADNEQFF. The complete variable domain, with remaining parts taken from reference TRBV11-3 and TRBJ2-1, reads EAGVVQSPRYKIIEKKQPVAFWCNPISGHNTLYWYLQNLGQGPELLIRYENEEAVDDSQLPKDRFSAERLKGVDSTLKIQPAELGDSAVYLCASSLLADNEQFFGPGTRLTVL.

This clone has only one observation. V and J are TRBV30 and TRBJ1-5, with D perhaps TRBD1 (6 bases). Trimming removed 5 bases at V and 2 bases at J, with 10 bases between. The CDR3 has 13 residues. Germline V CDR1 and CDR2: GTSNPN, SVGIG (reference sequence). This chain's CDR3 is CAWEQGGNQPQHF. In DNA form, the CDR3 reads TGTGCCTGGGAACAGGGTGGCAATCAGCCCCAGCATTTT. The whole variable domain, remainder taken from reference TRBV30 and TRBJ1-5, is SQTIHQWPATLVQPVGSPLSLECTVEGTSNPNLYWYRQAAGRGLQLLFYSVGIGQISSEVPQNLSASRPQDRQFILSSKKLLLSDSGFYLCAWEQGGNQPQHFGDGTRLSIL.

The chain combines TRBV7-2 with TRBJ2-1, with D unresolved. V lost 0 bases to trimming and J lost 7 bases, with 7 bases between them. This CDR3 is built from 13 residues. The germline V gene has CDR1 SGHTA and CDR2 FQGNSA. This CDR3 is CASSLATGNEQFF. CDR3 nucleotide sequence: TGTGCCAGCAGCTTAGCGACCGGGAATGAGCAGTTCTTC.

The rearrangement uses TRBV4-1 and TRBJ2-7, with D maybe TRBD2 (5 bases). The V gene's germline CDR1 is MGHRA and CDR2 YSYEKL. The V end lost 1 base, the J end lost 4 bases, and 14 bases lay between the germline ends. The length of the CDR3 is 15 residues. This chain's CDR3 is CASSQVMGARYEQYF. As DNA, the CDR3 is TGCGCCAGCAGCCAAGTTATGGGAGCGAGATACGAGCAGTACTTC.

The rearrangement links TRBV19 to TRBJ1-1, with TRBD1 as a possible D gene (5 bases). The germline V gene has CDR1 LNHDA and CDR2 SQIVND (reference sequence). The length of the CDR3 is 11 residues. The V gene lost 8 bases and the J gene lost 7 bases, with 11 bases spanning the gap. CDR3 loop: CASGRQYEAFF. The CDR3 nucleotides read TGTGCCAGTGGTAGACAGTATGAAGCTTTCTTT.

The rearrangement joins TRBV7-9 to TRBJ1-5, with a possible D match to TRBD1 (5 bases). The V gene lost 5 bases and the J gene lost 4 bases, with 9 bases spanning the gap. The germline gives CDR1 SEHNR, CDR2 FQNEAQ (reference sequence). The CDR3 length is 13 residues. The CDR3 sequence is CASSDRVNQPQHF. CDR3 coding DNA: TGTGCCAGCAGCGACAGAGTAAATCAGCCCCAGCATTTT.

CDR3: CASSRRTGGFQPQHF. For the CDR3, the DNA is TGTGCCAGCAGCCGGAGGACAGGGGGCTTTCAGCCCCAGCATTTT. The V and J genes are TRBV6-2 or TRBV6-3 and TRBJ1-5; TRBD1 agrees at 11 bases. V dropped 6 bases and J dropped 6; count of bases not matched to a gene: 7. The CDR3 consists of 15 residues. The germline V gene has CDR1 MNHEY and CDR2 SVGEGT.

The chain recombines TRBV27 with TRBJ1-4; D is uncertain. V was trimmed by 3 bases and J by 10 bases, leaving 12 bases between them. Germline-derived CDR1 and CDR2 are MNHEY and SMNVEV (reference sequence). This CDR3 is 13 amino acids long. CDR3 in amino acids: CASSFRGSGKLFF. Here the CDR3 DNA reads TGTGCCAGCAGTTTCCGAGGTAGCGGAAAACTGTTTTTT.

This clone occurred a few times. The J gene is TRBJ2-1, the V gene TRBV11-3; 12 bases fit TRBD2. J was trimmed by 3 bases and V by 1 base; bases with no gene match: 1. The germline gives CDR1 SGHNT, CDR2 YENEEA. The CDR3 contains 16 residues. The CDR3 region is CASSLGTSGVYNEQFF. The CDR3 DNA reads as TGTGCCAGCAGCTTAGGGACTAGCGGGGTCTACAATGAGCAGTTCTTC.

The chain is built from TRBV19 and TRBJ1-5; 9 bases are shared with TRBD1. The CDR3 covers 15 residues. The ends lost 7 bases at V and 6 bases at J; junction bases unmatched: 10. The germline CDR1 and CDR2 sequences are LNHDA and SQIVND (reference sequence). The CDR3 coding sequence is TGTGCCAGTACTATGGACAGGGGTCCGGGTCAGCCCCAGCATTTT. Its translation is CASTMDRGPGQPQHF. Complete variable domain (other parts from reference TRBV19 and TRBJ1-5): DGGITQSPKYLFRKEGQNVTLSCEQNLNHDAMYWYRQDPGQGLRLIYYSQIVNDFQKGDIAEGYSVSREKKESFPLTVTSAQKNPTAFYLCASTMDRGPGQPQHFGDGTRLSIL.

J is TRBJ2-7 and V is TRBV28; 7 nucleotides match TRBD2. Germline V CDR1 and CDR2: MDHEN, SYDVKM. The CDR3 is 14 amino acids. J gave up 3 bases and V 6 bases, and 8 bases lay outside the gene matches. CDR3 nucleotide sequence: TGTGCCAGCAGCCGCCGGACTAGAGGCTACGAGCAGTACTTC. It encodes CASSRRTRGYEQYF.